The source of this T cell receptor (beta chain) is a study of OX40 agonist ivuxolimab in advanced cancers. This CDR3 has 11 residues. Per germline, CDR1 DFQATT and CDR2 SNEGSKA (reference sequence). The germline V and J ends were trimmed by 2 bases and 12 bases, with 8 bases remaining between them. This clone was picked up one time. Clones were sequenced by immunoSEQ multiplex PCR, and TCRdb holds only the in-frame ones, with some missing. The sample carries 45,000 to 60,000 clones, more than 85% recorded once. The V call is TRBV20-1, the J call TRBJ1-6; D not resolved. The sequence was obtained from an adult with an advanced solid tumor such as melanoma, head and neck, liver or kidney cancer. The starting material was CD4+ or CD8+ T cells sorted from blood, obtained in a trial of the OX40 agonist ivuxolimab. The CDR3 DNA is TGCAGTGCTAGACGCATCGGACCCCTCCACTTT. Translated, it gives CSARRIGPLHF.